This TCR beta chain came from a study of blood T cell repertoires in COVID-19. TCRdb keeps only in-frame clones here, not all; method: immunoSEQ multiplex PCR. The sample yields 60,000 to 85,000 clones, roughly 90% seen once. The CDR3 is 14 residues long. V was shortened by 4 bases and J by 1 base, with 10 bases between the two germline ends. The germline CDR1 and CDR2 sequences are ENHRY and SYGVKD. The specimen sequenced was peripheral blood. This chain uses TRBV10-3 with TRBJ1-1; D is uncertain. This receptor was taken from a man aged 50 or older with active COVID-19. As DNA, the CDR3 is TGTGCCATCAGTGGTAGTGCATCGAACACTGAAGCTTTCTTT. The encoded protein is CAISGSASNTEAFF.